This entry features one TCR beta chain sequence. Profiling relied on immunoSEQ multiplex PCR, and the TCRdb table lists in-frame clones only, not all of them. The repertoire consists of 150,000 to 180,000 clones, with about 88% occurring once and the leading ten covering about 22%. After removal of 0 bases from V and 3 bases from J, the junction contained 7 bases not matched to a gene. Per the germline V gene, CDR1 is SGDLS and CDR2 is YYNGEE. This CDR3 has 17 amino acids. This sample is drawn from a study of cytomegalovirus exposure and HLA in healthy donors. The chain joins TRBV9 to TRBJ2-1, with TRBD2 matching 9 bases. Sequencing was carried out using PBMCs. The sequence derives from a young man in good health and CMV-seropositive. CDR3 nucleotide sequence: TGTGCCAGCAGCGTAGTTGCTAGCGGGATTGGCTACAATGAGCAGTTCTTC. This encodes CASSVVASGIGYNEQFF.